This T cell receptor beta chain derives from a study of blood T cells in healthy people across ages. Study findings and constraints: Correlation between TCR beta diversity and naive T cell percentage was strong.

On this clonotype itself: The antigen is not known.

With a J-beta primer mix and a sample-barcoded 5' primer, a second PCR ran roughly 6 to 11 cycles. Every sample produced at least 2.5 million CDR3-containing paired-end reads. TCRdb passed the 5' RACE reads through MiXCR, listing each CDR3 protein once. The table lists 550,000 to 750,000 distinct CDR3 sequences, 20% to 25% of them singletons. This clonotype was obtained from a man aged 65 to 79 in good health. The sample consisted of blood.

The CDR3 sequence: CASSSVKLTEAFF. In DNA, the CDR3 is TGTGCCAGCAGTTCAGTTAAATTAACTGAAGCTTTCTTT. The rearrangement joins TRBV12-3 or TRBV12-4 to TRBJ1-1; D is ambiguous. This CDR3 comprises 13 residues. V was clipped by 4 bases and J by 5 bases, with 11 bases between them.